This T cell receptor beta chain was recorded in a study of cytomegalovirus exposure and HLA in healthy donors (dated by TCRdb to 2015 to 2018). For the study in its entirety: An earlier analysis of 587 of the donors reported around 280 Gb of sequence data and around 100 million unique TCR beta sequences obtained from about 170 million T cells. Both class I and class II loci were covered by HLA typing, at four-digit resolution. The T cell repertoires of under 750 subjects were profiled by immunosequencing and related to cytomegalovirus serostatus. A later genetic analysis took genome-wide SNP genotypes for about 60% of the roughly 670 donors and used that subset as a discovery cohort. To predict cytomegalovirus infection status, the study combined high-throughput TCR immunosequencing, statistical association of individual TCRs with disease status, and machine learning. Of the approximately 370 genotyped donors, less than 85% were placed in the genetic ancestry cluster associated with self-reported Caucasian donors. In the later analysis, no new phenotypic data were used to find candidate immune exposures; instead, reliance was placed on TCR beta sequences and their occurrence across donors. Typing coverage varied by locus: roughly 620-640 donors for A, B, C, DRB1 and DQB1; approximately 500 for DQA1; approximately 610 for DPA1; roughly 450 for DPB1. Roughly 300 gigabases of sequencing data and 75 million to 85 million unique TCR sequences made up an early release that covered 500 to 700 HLA-typed donors. An earlier analysis of approximately 630 of the donors applied high-throughput TCR beta sequencing to assess whether each TCR beta V gene segment acted as functional or pseudogenic. The study aimed to test whether signatures of past pathogen exposure could be identified by cataloging public T cell receptors. A separate validation cohort of some 130 different subjects was used in addition to the roughly 700-subject first cohort. Roughly five DR-DQ haplotypes were handled as single units for association and clustering, since linkage in the cohort was strong. All discovery cohort repertoires had been generated using a single sequencing platform. Donor age, sex, ethnicity and CMV serostatus were collected together with the repertoire data. Across about 380 genotyped donors of the cohort, an average of about 250,000 unique TCR beta nucleotide sequences per donor were sequenced, and 15% to 20% of those sequences were non-productive. To study patterns of TCR occurrence, a later analysis re-analyzed previously published TCR beta repertoires from 650 to 750 donors and added high-resolution HLA genotyping. What the authors observed across the whole study: Some IMGT-functional V segments, including TRBV6-2 and TRBV6-3, could not be told apart with the 87-base-pair reads, so those segments were excluded. When HLA alleles, especially DR and DQ, strongly co-occurred, TCR associations were difficult to assign to individual alleles. The authors suggested that the approach could potentially be generalized to other disease states and immunological phenotypes. For the cohort, immune exposure information was limited to CMV serostatus. In a later analysis, HLA-associated TCR beta chains showed more clonal expansion and lower generation probabilities than non-associated chains that were equally common. A few of the identified cytomegalovirus-associated TCR beta chains were confirmed in vitro to be specific for cytomegalovirus antigens. Linkage disequilibrium might explain the correlated functional status among segregating V segments, but an unknown experimental factor could not be excluded. Presence/absence analyses assumed roughly uniform sequencing depth across donors, an assumption that may not hold. Because HLA typing was unavailable for some donors at each locus, only the typed subset was used in association tests. Specific HLA alleles were associated with around 18,000 TCR beta sequences at a false discovery rate of 0.05 in a later analysis. While some public TCRs were present in many individuals, most TCR sequences turned up only very rarely across donors. In an earlier analysis of 500 to 650 of the donors, most TCR beta V segments appeared in productive rearrangements about 87% or about 30% of the time, broadly matching IMGT annotations. Compared with the approximately 700-donor mean, donors in an Asian-associated ancestry cluster had fewer N-insertions in productive TCRs, according to a later genetic analysis. According to a later analysis, TCR association rates differed among HLA loci, with DRB1 alleles showing the most associated TCRs and HLA-C alleles showing the fewest. A further reported finding was that TCR beta sequences accurately predicted the HLA-A and HLA-B alleles for most subjects in the first cohort. The study gave a list of about 160 TCR beta chains associated with cytomegalovirus. Because counts were too low, approximately 15 rarely observed V segments, including chromosome 9 orphons, were excluded from the earlier analysis of several hundred of the donors. The classifier was reported to diagnose cytomegalovirus status with high specificity and sensitivity in both the original cohort and the validation cohort. An association between a missense DCLRE1C variant and V-gene and J-gene trimming of TCR beta chains was found in a later genetic analysis and replicated in an independent cohort. In this cohort, only TCR beta chains were sequenced, and detectable features were limited by the absence of alpha or paired-chain data. A group of highly shared sequence variants was considered likely to be a technical artifact of the sequencing pipeline. According to a later analysis, most CMV-associated TCR beta chains appeared to be HLA-restricted, and the HLA associations seemed to be driven largely by CMV exposure. Several of the top co-occurrence clusters appeared to be linked to parvovirus B19, influenza, CMV and Epstein-Barr virus, according to a later analysis.

Preparation of the library involved the immunoSEQ multiplex PCR assay. The multiplex PCR relied on a mix of 60 forward primers for TCR Vbeta segments and 13 reverse primers for TCR Jbeta segments. The CDR3 region of rearranged TCR beta genes was amplified from genomic DNA with a multiplex PCR assay. On the Illumina HiSeq System, the amplified TCR beta libraries were sequenced as 87-base-pair reads. The study's processing was this. A later analysis counted approximately 76 million unique TCR beta chains across the roughly 700 repertoires, and 9.5 million to 11 million of these chains were shared by at least two donors. To remove PCR and sequencing errors, raw reads were error-corrected and collapsed into unique sequences using a nearest-neighbor algorithm that merged closely related sequences. V, D and J gene segments were assigned by aligning CDR3 sequences to IMGT reference sequences. Each retained sequence needed at least a six-nucleotide match to both a V gene segment and a J gene segment. Rearrangements were classified as productive when the CDR3 lacked stop codons and remained in frame with V and J, and all other rearrangements were classified as non-productive. Following IMGT convention, CDR3 was defined as the stretch from the second conserved V-encoded cysteine to the conserved J-encoded phenylalanine. The earlier analysis of 500 to 750 of the donors excluded any sequence lacking an unambiguous match to a single V gene segment. In an earlier analysis of some 590 of the donors, a V segment was called functional when productive rearrangements were above 56.7%, and segregating when the standard deviation between donors exceeded 5%. A statistical classification framework was built to diagnose cytomegalovirus status from the catalog of TCR beta chain sequences. In a later analysis, V and J genes were assigned by comparing TCR nucleotide sequences against IMGT/GENE-DB human TR gene sequences. The TCRdist pipeline was used in a later analysis to assign CDR3 sequences and most-parsimonious VDJ recombination scenarios. In a later analysis, each TCR beta chain was defined by its CDR3 amino acid sequence together with its V-gene family, and reads lacking a unique V-gene family were excluded. In a later analysis, approximately 590 highly shared, low-generation-probability nucleotide sequences were removed to address suspected cross-contamination and a sequencing artifact. For each public chain, a later analysis derived a clonal expansion index from normalized ranks of inferred template counts within each repertoire. Generation probabilities in a later analysis came from a VDJ recombination model fitted to out-of-frame rearrangements, and those results were checked against IGoR. In a later analysis, hypergeometric tests were used to score TCR-TCR, TCR-HLA and TCR-CMV co-occurrence, with a repertoire-size bias correction applied to TCR pairs. False discovery rates were estimated in a later analysis by permuting HLA or CMV assignments 20 times. In a later analysis, co-occurring TCRs were grouped with DBSCAN, and TCRdist sequence similarity was added when clustering was performed within HLA-allele-positive subsets. Repertoires with fewer than 30,000 or more than 120,000 public chains, plus five repertoires with anomalous nucleotide sharing, were excluded from co-occurrence clustering. The table comes from immuneACCESS by way of TCRdb, which keeps in-frame sequences with V and J called. Part of the clones is missing from these tables; in studies checked, under half for an unresolved V gene and the rest for unknown reasons. V, J and clone size are those of that table, while D and trimming were read from the DNA. For this sample there are around 150,000 clones; about 80% appear just once. Of the sample, 6% to 7.5% is held by the ten largest clones.

The cohort comprised some 730 healthy bone marrow donors. Cohort members were all nominally healthy when sampled, although unrecorded immune exposures were likely present. The donor was CMV seropositive and belonged to the group of 250 to 300 seropositive cohort members. A peripheral blood sample was provided by each donor, and peripheral blood mononuclear cells were used for TCR beta sequencing. The Qiagen DNeasy Blood Extraction Kit was used to extract genomic DNA from the blood cell samples. Trimming leaves V shorter by 4 bases and J shorter by 0 bases, with the junction holding 3 bases beyond the gene matches. The CDR3, from cysteine to phenylalanine, totals 14 residues. The read is trimmed to its CDR3 DNA, 42 bases read in frame from base 1. Via the germline V gene, CDR1 is SQVTM and CDR2 ANQGSEA. To note about this clone: Its antigen is still unknown. One base away there is no much larger clone; base qualities are not given.

The sequenced sample was PBMCs. The receptor comes from a man in his forties in good health and CMV-seropositive. This receptor chain uses TRBV29-1 and TRBJ1-5; 7 bases in the junction line up with TRBD1. The CDR3 loop reads CSVVGQDSNQPQHF. The nucleotide sequence reads TGCAGCGTTGTCGGACAGGATAGCAATCAGCCCCAGCATTTT.